These 25 T cell receptor beta chains were sequenced from one sample in a study of graft-versus-host responses after intestinal transplantation. The researchers put approximately 200,000 CFSE-labeled responder cells into plates with approximately 200,000 irradiated, violet-dye-labeled stimulator cells. Method: immunoSEQ multiplex PCR; TCRdb's copy keeps in-frame clones and lacks some. The repertoire consists of more than 9,500 clones, with 25% to 30% occurring once and the leading ten covering 6.2%. The material was alloreactive CD8+ T cells from a mixed lymphocyte reaction culture, obtained before intestinal transplant. Specified subset: CFSE-low proliferating T cells sorted from approximately 6-day pre-transplant mixed lymphocyte reaction (GvH or HvG direction). The receptor source for this set is a human patient who received an intestinal transplant.

The V gene is TRBV2, the J gene TRBJ2-1, with D perhaps matching TRBD2 (6 bases). The length of the CDR3 is 14 residues. With 7 bases removed from V and 7 bases from J, the gap between germline ends came to 17 bases. Per the germline V gene, CDR1 is SNHLY and CDR2 is FYNNEI. The CDR3 DNA reads as TGTGCCAGCAAAACGAGCGGAGGGGTTAATGAGCAGTTCTTC. It encodes CASKTSGGVNEQFF.

This clone was seen more than once but under ten times. The chain recombines TRBV29-1 with TRBJ1-2, with TRBD1 matching 8 bases. Germline loops: CDR1 SQVTM, CDR2 ANQGSEA. Trimming at V came to 0 bases and at J to 8 bases, leaving 11 bases not matched to a gene. The CDR3 runs to 15 residues. CDR3 DNA sequence: TGCAGCGTTGAAGACTATGGGCAGGGGGCCTGGGGCTACACCTTC. It encodes CSVEDYGQGAWGYTF.

The chain couples TRBV5-1 to TRBJ1-5; no definite D call. Trimming took 1 base from V and 7 from J, leaving 9 bases between them. The CDR3 loop spans 13 amino acids. CDR1 and CDR2 (germline): SGHRS, YFSETQ. The CDR3 loop is CASSLWPTQPQHF. Here the CDR3 DNA reads TGCGCCAGCAGCTTGTGGCCCACACAGCCCCAGCATTTT.

The chain links TRBV5-1 to TRBJ2-5, with D perhaps matching TRBD2 (6 bases). The germline gives CDR1 SGHRS, CDR2 YFSETQ. V was shortened by 2 bases and J by 0 bases, with 14 bases between the two germline ends. This CDR3 contains 16 residues. CDR3 loop: CASSFRDLMYQETQYF. The CDR3 coding sequence is TGCGCCAGCAGCTTCCGGGACTTAATGTACCAAGAGACCCAGTACTTC.

In the case of this clone: One end of the junction fails to match germline, which may point to a read error. The chain couples TRBV6-5 to TRBJ1-5, with 9 bases aligning to TRBD1. The germline CDR1 and CDR2 sequences are MNHEY and SVGAGI. The CDR3 extends over 15 amino acids. Here the CDR3 DNA reads TGTGCCAGCAGTTACTCGACAGGGGGTAATCAACCCCAGCATTTT. Amino acid sequence: CASSYSTGGNQPQHF.

In DNA form, the CDR3 reads TGTGCCAGTAGTATAGTTGGGACAGGGTCGGGGAACACTGAAGCTTTCTTT. This gives the protein CASSIVGTGSGNTEAFF. This sequence joins TRBV19 and TRBJ1-1, with 9 bases aligning to TRBD1. The trim removed 1 base at V and 1 base at J, leaving 7 bases unmatched. The V gene's germline CDR1 is LNHDA and CDR2 SQIVND (reference sequence). There are 17 residues in the CDR3.

The chain couples TRBV19 to TRBJ1-1; no clear D. Germline values: CDR1 LNHDA, CDR2 SQIVND (reference sequence). The CDR3 consists of 15 residues. V was pared by 5 bases and J by 2 bases, with 15 bases between. CDR3 in amino acids: CASSASRDSNTEAFF. The CDR3 DNA sequence: TGTGCCAGTAGTGCAAGCCGGGATTCCAACACTGAAGCTTTCTTT.

The gene calls are TRBV6-6 and TRBJ2-7; tentatively, D is TRBD2 (6 bases). Germline-derived CDR1 and CDR2 are MNHNY and SVGAGI (reference sequence). Trimming cost V 2 bases and J 3 bases, with 8 bases left between them. The CDR3 loop spans 13 amino acids. The CDR3 reads CASSYVEGYEQYF. Here the CDR3 DNA reads TGTGCCAGCAGTTACGTGGAGGGCTACGAGCAGTACTTC.

This clone is termed medium-sized. The CDR3 region has the DNA TGTGCCAGCAGCTCGACTAGAGCCGTCACCGGGGAGCTGTTTTTT. It codes for CASSSTRAVTGELFF. V usage is TRBV5-6 and J usage is TRBJ2-2, with D tentatively TRBD2 (6 bases). CDR1 is SGHDT and CDR2 is YYEEEE in the germline V gene. The length of the CDR3 is 15 residues. Trimming took 3 bases from V and 4 from J, leaving 13 bases between them.

This clone showed up just a few times. For the CDR3, the DNA is TGTGCCAGCAGTTTCGGCAGGAACTATGGCTACACCTTC. It encodes CASSFGRNYGYTF. The chain links TRBV27 to TRBJ1-2; D is ambiguous. Trimming took off 3 bases at V and 2 bases at J, with 7 bases between the two ends. CDR3 length equals 13 residues. CDR1 and CDR2 (germline): MNHEY, SMNVEV (reference sequence).

The chain employs TRBV29-1 and TRBJ2-3; TRBD2 matches at 8 bases. Per the germline V gene, CDR1 is SQVTM and CDR2 is ANQGSEA. V was clipped by 0 bases and J by 10 bases; unmatched bases: 9. The CDR3 length is 14 residues. Here the CDR3 reads CSVEDPNREGAQYF. The CDR3, as DNA: TGCAGCGTTGAAGACCCGAACCGGGAGGGGGCGCAGTATTTT.

V gene TRBV11-2 combines with J gene TRBJ1-2; D might be TRBD1 (5 bases). The germline V gene encodes CDR1 SGHAT and CDR2 FQNNGV. The V and J ends lost 1 base and 2 bases respectively, with 8 bases between them. The CDR3 consists of 14 residues. CDR3 in DNA: TGTGCCAGCAGCTTAGGGGCAGGGAACTATGGCTACACCTTC. It codes for CASSLGAGNYGYTF.

On this clone itself: The junction departs from germline at one end; a sequencing error may be responsible. The chain carries TRBV14 and TRBJ1-1, with D tentatively TRBD1 (5 bases). CDR1 SGHDN and CDR2 FVKESK come from the germline V gene. CDR3 size: 18 residues. The CDR3 loop reads CASSKDGRGSGWNTEAFF. CDR3 coding DNA: TGTGCCAGCAGCAAAGACGGGAGGGGCTCCGGGTGGAACACTGAAGCTTTCTTT.

This clone was picked up a small number of times. V gene TRBV6-5 combines with J gene TRBJ2-7; D not certain. The germline V gene encodes CDR1 MNHEY and CDR2 SVGAGI. The CDR3 has 11 amino acids. V was clipped by 0 bases and J by 6 bases, with 3 bases between them. CDR3 protein: CASSYSSEQYF. For the CDR3, the DNA is TGTGCCAGCAGTTACTCGAGCGAGCAGTACTTC.

The chain recombines TRBV19 with TRBJ2-1, with 10 bases aligning to TRBD2. This CDR3 has 16 amino acids. The junction had 7 bases not matched to a gene; V was cut back by 4 bases and J by 4 bases. Germline V gene sequence: CDR1 LNHDA, CDR2 SQIVND (reference sequence). CDR3 nucleotide sequence: TGTGCCAGTAGTACTCCAGCGGGGGGGCTTTACAATGAGCAGTTCTTC. Encoded protein: CASSTPAGGLYNEQFF.

The chain recombines TRBV6-4 with TRBJ2-7, with D perhaps TRBD1 (5 bases). The V gene's germline CDR1 is MRHNA and CDR2 SNTAGT. With 5 bases removed from V and 3 bases from J, the gap between germline ends came to 14 bases. The CDR3 is 14 residues long. In DNA form, the CDR3 reads TGTGCCAGCAGTCCCGGGCAGGGTGGCTACGAGCAGTACTTC. This sequence encodes CASSPGQGGYEQYF.

The V and J genes are TRBV11-2 and TRBJ2-1; D remains unclear. This CDR3 region has 15 residues. Trimming left V 1 base short and J 6 bases short, with 13 bases between. From germline, CDR1 is SGHAT and CDR2 FQNNGV. This chain's CDR3 is CASSLVTSPGNEQFF. The CDR3 DNA reads TGTGCCAGCAGCTTAGTAACATCCCCGGGCAATGAGCAGTTCTTC.

This clone was detected a few times. J is TRBJ1-3 and V is TRBV6-1; D is undetermined. The CDR3 has 13 residues. Germline V gene sequence: CDR1 MNHNS, CDR2 SASEGT. The V end was cut by 5 bases, the J end by 0 bases, with 5 bases between. This CDR3 reads CASSSSSGNTIYF. CDR3 DNA: TGTGCCAGCAGTTCCTCCTCTGGAAACACCATATATTTT.

On this clone itself: Its ends do not fully match the called genes, so a read error is possible. The chain joins TRBV7-7 to TRBJ2-1; 10 nucleotides match TRBD2. Germline V gene data show CDR1 as SSHAT and CDR2 as FNYEAQ (reference sequence). This CDR3 spans 16 amino acids. CDR3 amino acids: CASTHRGLAPYNEQFF. In DNA, the CDR3 is TGTGCTAGCACCCACCGGGGACTAGCGCCCTACAATGAGCAGTTCTTC. Using reference TRBV7-7 and TRBJ2-1 for the parts outside the CDR3, the full variable domain is GAGVSQSPRYKVTKRGQDVTLRCDPISSHATLYWYQQALGQGPEFLTYFNYEAQPDKSGLPSDRFSAERPEGSISTLTIQRTEQRDSAMYRCASTHRGLAPYNEQFFGPGTRLTVL.

The chain is built from TRBV9 and TRBJ2-1; no definite D call. The length of the CDR3 is 11 residues. Trimming left V 1 base short and J 7 bases short, with 3 bases between. Germline lookup yields CDR1 SGDLS and CDR2 YYNGEE. Here the CDR3 reads CASSVRNEQFF. In DNA form, the CDR3 reads TGTGCCAGCAGCGTACGGAATGAGCAGTTCTTC.

This clone is judged medium-sized. This rearrangement joins TRBV29-1 to TRBJ2-2; D call uncertain. CDR1 and CDR2 from the germline V gene are SQVTM and ANQGSEA. V lost 6 bases to trimming and J lost 1 base, with 3 bases between them. The CDR3 consists of 11 residues. DNA for the CDR3: TGCAGCGTCCTGAACACCGGGGAGCTGTTTTTT. Protein: CSVLNTGELFF.

This clone has more than one count but fewer than ten. The chain links TRBV7-3 to TRBJ2-3; TRBD2 agrees at 8 bases. The junction had 6 bases not matched to a gene; V was cut back by 5 bases and J by 2 bases. This CDR3 has 15 residues. The germline CDR1 and CDR2 sequences are SGHTA and FQGTGA. CDR3 DNA: TGTGCCAGCAGCCAGGGACTAGTAGTCACAGATACGCAGTATTTT. Translating gives CASSQGLVVTDTQYF.

This rearrangement joins TRBV2 to TRBJ2-3; D is uncertain. Trimming removed 7 bases at V and 4 bases at J, with 9 bases between. Per germline, CDR1 SNHLY and CDR2 FYNNEI. This CDR3 is built from 12 residues. For the CDR3, the DNA is TGTGCCAGCAATGCCGGTGCAGATACGCAGTATTTT. Translated: CASNAGADTQYF.

This clone is deemed medium-sized. The V call is TRBV7-9, the J call TRBJ1-5, with no clear D. CDR3 length equals 16 residues. The ends were cut back, 1 base at V and 2 bases at J, with 12 bases in the middle. Germline CDR1 is SEHNR and CDR2 is FQNEAQ (reference sequence). CDR3 sequence reads: CASSLGEFDGNQPQHF. The CDR3 region has the DNA TGTGCCAGCAGCTTAGGGGAGTTTGACGGCAATCAGCCCCAGCATTTT.

This clone was counted a few times. The chain has TRBV29-1 and TRBJ2-1, with 9 bases fitting TRBD2. The CDR3 consists of 12 residues. Germline V lookup: CDR1 SQVTM, CDR2 ANQGSEA. The V gene end was trimmed by 7 bases and the J gene end by 8 bases; junction bases not matched to a gene: 6. This CDR3 reads CSAVGLAHEQFF. In nucleotides, the CDR3 is TGCAGCGCCGTGGGACTAGCCCATGAGCAGTTCTTC.